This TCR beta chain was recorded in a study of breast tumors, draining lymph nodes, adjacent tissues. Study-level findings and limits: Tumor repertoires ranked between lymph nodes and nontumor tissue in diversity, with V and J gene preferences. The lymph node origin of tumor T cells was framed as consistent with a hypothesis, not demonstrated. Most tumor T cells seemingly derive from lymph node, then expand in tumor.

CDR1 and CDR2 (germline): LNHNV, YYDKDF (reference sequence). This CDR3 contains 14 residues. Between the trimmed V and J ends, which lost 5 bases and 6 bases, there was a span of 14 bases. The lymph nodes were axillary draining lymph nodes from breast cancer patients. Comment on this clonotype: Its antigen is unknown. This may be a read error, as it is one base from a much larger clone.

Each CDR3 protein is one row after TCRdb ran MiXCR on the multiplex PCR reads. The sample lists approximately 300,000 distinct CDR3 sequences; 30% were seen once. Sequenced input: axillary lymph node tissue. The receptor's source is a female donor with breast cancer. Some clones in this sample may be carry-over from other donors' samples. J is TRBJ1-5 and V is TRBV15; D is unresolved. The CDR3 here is CATSPDLGGQPQHF. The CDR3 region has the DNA TGTGCCACCAGCCCAGACCTTGGAGGTCAGCCCCAGCATTTT.